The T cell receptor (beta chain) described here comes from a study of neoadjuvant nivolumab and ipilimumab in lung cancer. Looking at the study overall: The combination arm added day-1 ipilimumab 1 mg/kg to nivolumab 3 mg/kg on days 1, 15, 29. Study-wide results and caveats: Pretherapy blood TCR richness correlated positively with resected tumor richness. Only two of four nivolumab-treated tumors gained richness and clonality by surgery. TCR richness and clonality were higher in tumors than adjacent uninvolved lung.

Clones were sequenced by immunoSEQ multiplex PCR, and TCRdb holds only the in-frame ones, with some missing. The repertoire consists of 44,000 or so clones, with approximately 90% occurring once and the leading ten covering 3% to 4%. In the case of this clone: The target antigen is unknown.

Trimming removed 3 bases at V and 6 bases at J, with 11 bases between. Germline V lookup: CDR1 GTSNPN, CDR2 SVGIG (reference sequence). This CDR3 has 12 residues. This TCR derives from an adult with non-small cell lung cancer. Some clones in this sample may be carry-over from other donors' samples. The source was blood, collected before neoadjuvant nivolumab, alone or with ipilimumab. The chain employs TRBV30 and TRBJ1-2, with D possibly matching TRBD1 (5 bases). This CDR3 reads CAWSPRVDGYTF. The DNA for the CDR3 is TGTGCCTGGAGCCCCAGGGTAGATGGCTACACCTTC. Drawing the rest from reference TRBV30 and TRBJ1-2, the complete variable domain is SQTIHQWPATLVQPVGSPLSLECTVEGTSNPNLYWYRQAAGRGLQLLFYSVGIGQISSEVPQNLSASRPQDRQFILSSKKLLLSDSGFYLCAWSPRVDGYTFGSGTRLTVV.